The clone carrying this T cell receptor (beta chain) appeared a single time. Profiled with immunoSEQ multiplex PCR; TCRdb holds only in-frame clones, not every one. This table has some 20,000 clones, 95% to 98% appearing once. This sample stems from a study of T cells after posttransplantation cyclophosphamide. Cells defined as naive were viable CD3+CD4+ or CD3+CD8+ and CCR7+CD45RA+CD45RO-CD95-CD27+CD28+. Looked up from germline, CDR1 is MDHEN and CDR2 is SYDVKM. The junction had 10 bases not matched to a gene; V was cut back by 4 bases and J by 5 bases. The CDR3 totals 16 residues. The specimen sequenced was naive CD4+ T cells sorted from PBMCs. The clonotype was recovered from a man aged 40-55 years in good health, CMV-negative, and a related stem cell transplant donor. J is TRBJ1-4 and V is TRBV28, with TRBD1 identical over 7 bases. This chain's CDR3 is CASSSERTGSNEKLFF. The CDR3, as DNA: TGTGCCAGCAGTTCAGAACGGACAGGATCAAATGAAAAACTGTTTTTT.